This TCR beta chain was sequenced during a study of cytomegalovirus exposure and HLA in healthy donors. Study outcomes and limitations: One later analysis, an examination of the roughly 110 validation repertoires, found that first-cohort TCR clusters tended to co-occur in them.

This CDR3 has 13 residues. V dropped 3 bases and J dropped 6; count of bases not matched to a gene: 4. Germline V gene sequence: CDR1 SGHVS, CDR2 FQNEAQ. TCRdb's table, derived via immunoSEQ multiplex PCR, lists solely in-frame clones and lacks some. This table holds some 170,000 clones, 86% found once. In the case of this clone: The target antigen is unknown.

The source of this sequence is a man younger than 35 in good health and CMV-seropositive. The sample taken for sequencing was PBMCs. The rearrangement uses TRBV7-8 and TRBJ1-2; TRBD1 aligns across 7 bases. The CDR3 sequence: CASSFRGSDGYTF. DNA for the CDR3: TGTGCCAGCAGCTTCAGGGGGAGCGATGGCTACACCTTC.